This T cell receptor (beta chain) emerged from a study of beta chain features in type 1 diabetes. Only a few counts were recorded for this clone. Germline V lookup: CDR1 LNHDA, CDR2 SQIVND (reference sequence). This CDR3 is built from 12 residues. V was clipped by 6 bases and J by 4 bases, with 7 bases between them. The whole isolated RNA underwent reverse transcription, so sequencing captured expressed TCRB transcripts. The data were produced by immunoSEQ multiplex PCR, yet TCRdb's version contains in-frame clones alone and is incomplete. The sample has hundreds of thousands of clones, about 14% seen once.

The chain employs TRBV19 and TRBJ2-1, with D possibly TRBD1 on 6 matching bases. The clonotype comes from a man aged 18 to 30 in good health. The sequenced material came from naive CD4+ T cells from blood. The CDR3 coding sequence is TGTGCCAGTAGCGGACAGTACAATGAGCAGTTCTTC. Protein: CASSGQYNEQFF.